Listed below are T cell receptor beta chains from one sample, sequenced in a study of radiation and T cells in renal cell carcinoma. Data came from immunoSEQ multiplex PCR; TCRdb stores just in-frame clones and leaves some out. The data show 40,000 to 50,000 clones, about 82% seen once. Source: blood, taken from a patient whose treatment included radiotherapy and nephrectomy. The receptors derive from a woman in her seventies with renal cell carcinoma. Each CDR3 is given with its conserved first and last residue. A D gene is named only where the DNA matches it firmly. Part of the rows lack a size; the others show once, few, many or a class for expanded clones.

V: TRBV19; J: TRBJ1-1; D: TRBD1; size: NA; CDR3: CASSPETGGSEAFF; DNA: TGTGCCAGTAGTCCAGAAACAGGGGGCTCTGAAGCTTTCTTT
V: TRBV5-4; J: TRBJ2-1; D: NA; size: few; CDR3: CASSFPDIRGQGDEQFF; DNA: TGTGCCAGCAGCTTCCCGGATATCCGGGGGCAGGGGGATGAGCAGTTCTTC
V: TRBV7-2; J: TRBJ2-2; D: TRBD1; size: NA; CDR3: CASSLTGGFTGELFF; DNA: TGTGCCAGCAGCTTGACAGGGGGCTTCACCGGGGAGCTGTTTTTT
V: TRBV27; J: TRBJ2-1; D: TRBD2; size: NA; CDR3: CASSPTSAGEQFF; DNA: TGTGCCAGCAGTCCGACTAGCGCCGGTGAGCAGTTCTTC
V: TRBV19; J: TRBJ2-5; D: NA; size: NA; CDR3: CASSSTVGARETQYF; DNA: TGTGCCAGTAGTAGCACTGTTGGAGCGCGAGAGACCCAGTACTTC
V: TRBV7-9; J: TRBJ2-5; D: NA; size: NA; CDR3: CASSHTGETQYF; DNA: TGTGCCAGCAGCCACACAGGGGAGACCCAGTACTTC
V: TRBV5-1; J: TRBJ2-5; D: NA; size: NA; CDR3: CASSLAREKETQYF; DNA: TGCGCCAGCAGCTTGGCCAGGGAAAAAGAGACCCAGTACTTC
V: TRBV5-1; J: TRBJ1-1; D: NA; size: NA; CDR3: CASSPGGGGSGAFF; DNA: TGCGCCAGCAGCCCCGGCGGAGGAGGATCCGGAGCTTTCTTT
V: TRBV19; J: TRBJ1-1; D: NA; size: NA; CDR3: CASSIVQQNTEAFF; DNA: TGTGCCAGTAGTATAGTACAGCAGAACACTGAAGCTTTCTTT
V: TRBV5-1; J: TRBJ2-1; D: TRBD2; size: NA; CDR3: CASSSKLLAGGNNEQFF; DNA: TGCGCCAGCAGCTCGAAACTACTAGCGGGGGGTAACAATGAGCAGTTCTTC
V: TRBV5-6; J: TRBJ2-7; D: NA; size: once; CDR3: CASSLNRERVAYEQYF; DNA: TGTGCCAGCAGCTTGAATCGGGAGAGGGTGGCGTACGAGCAGTACTTC
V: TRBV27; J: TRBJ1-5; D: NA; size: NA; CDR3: CASSLSADQPQHF; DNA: TGTGCCAGCAGTTTATCCGCCGATCAGCCCCAGCATTTT
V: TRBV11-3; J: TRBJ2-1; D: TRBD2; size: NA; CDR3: CASSPTSGYDNEQFF; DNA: TGTGCCAGCAGCCCAACTAGCGGGTACGACAATGAGCAGTTCTTC
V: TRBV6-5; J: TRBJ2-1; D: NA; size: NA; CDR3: CASSPDDNEQFF; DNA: TGTGCCAGCAGCCCCGACGACAATGAGCAGTTCTTC
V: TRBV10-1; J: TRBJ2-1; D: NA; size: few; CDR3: CASSEGGGPAYNEQFF; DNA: TGCGCCAGCAGTGAGGGCGGGGGCCCCGCTTACAATGAGCAGTTCTTC
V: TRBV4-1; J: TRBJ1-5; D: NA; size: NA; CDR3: CASSQDLGADQPQHF; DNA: TGCGCCAGCAGCCAAGATTTGGGGGCGGATCAGCCCCAGCATTTT
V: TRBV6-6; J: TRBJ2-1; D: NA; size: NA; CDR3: CASSPNRGTPLDEQFF; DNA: TGTGCCAGCAGCCCAAACCGCGGGACTCCCCTGGATGAGCAGTTCTTC
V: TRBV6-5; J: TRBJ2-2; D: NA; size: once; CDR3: CASSYSRLAGELFF; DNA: TGTGCCAGCAGTTACTCGAGACTAGCCGGGGAGCTGTTTTTT
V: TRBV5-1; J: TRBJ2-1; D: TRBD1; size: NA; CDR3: CASSNQGQYNEQFF; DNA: TGCGCCAGCAGCAACCAGGGACAGTACAATGAGCAGTTCTTC
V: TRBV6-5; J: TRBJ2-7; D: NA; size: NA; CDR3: CASSDPGHSYEQYF; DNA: TGTGCCAGCAGTGACCCAGGGCACTCCTACGAGCAGTACTTC
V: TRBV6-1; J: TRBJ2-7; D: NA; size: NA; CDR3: CASSFTGPVYEQYF; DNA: TGTGCCAGCAGTTTCACAGGGCCCGTATACGAGCAGTACTTC